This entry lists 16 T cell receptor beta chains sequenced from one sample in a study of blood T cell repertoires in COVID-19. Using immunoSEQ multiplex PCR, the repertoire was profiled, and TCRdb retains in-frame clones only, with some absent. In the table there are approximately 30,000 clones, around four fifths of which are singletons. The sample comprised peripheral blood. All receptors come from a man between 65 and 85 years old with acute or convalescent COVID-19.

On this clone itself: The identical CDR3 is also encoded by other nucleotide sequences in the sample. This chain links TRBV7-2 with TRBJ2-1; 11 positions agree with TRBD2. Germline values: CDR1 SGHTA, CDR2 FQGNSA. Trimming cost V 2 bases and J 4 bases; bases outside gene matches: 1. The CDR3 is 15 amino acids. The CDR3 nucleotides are TGTGCCAGCAGCTTACTAGCGGGGGGATACAATGAGCAGTTCTTC. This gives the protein CASSLLAGGYNEQFF. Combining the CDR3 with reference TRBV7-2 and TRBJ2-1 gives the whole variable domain GAGVSQSPSNKVTEKGKDVELRCDPISGHTALYWYRQSLGQGLEFLIYFQGNSAPDKSGLPSDRFSAERTGGSVSTLTIQRTQQEDSAVYLCASSLLAGGYNEQFFGPGTRLTVL.

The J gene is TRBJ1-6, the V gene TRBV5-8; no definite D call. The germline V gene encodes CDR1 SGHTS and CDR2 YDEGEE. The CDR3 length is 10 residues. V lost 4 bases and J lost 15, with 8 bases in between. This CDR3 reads CASSLLLLHF. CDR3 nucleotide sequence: TGTGCCAGCAGCCTTCTTCTCCTCCACTTT.

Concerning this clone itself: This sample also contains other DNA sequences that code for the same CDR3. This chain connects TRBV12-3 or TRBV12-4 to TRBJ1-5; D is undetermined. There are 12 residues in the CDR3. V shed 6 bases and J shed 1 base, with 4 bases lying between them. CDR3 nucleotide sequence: TGTGCCAGCAGACTGAGCAATCAGCCCCAGCATTTT. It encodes CASRLSNQPQHF.

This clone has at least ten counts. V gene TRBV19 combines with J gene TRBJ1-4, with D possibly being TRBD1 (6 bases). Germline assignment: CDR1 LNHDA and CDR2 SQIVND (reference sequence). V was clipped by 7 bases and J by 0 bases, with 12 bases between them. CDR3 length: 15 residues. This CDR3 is CASKTWGPTNEKLFF. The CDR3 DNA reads TGTGCCAGTAAAACCTGGGGGCCAACTAATGAAAAACTGTTTTTT.

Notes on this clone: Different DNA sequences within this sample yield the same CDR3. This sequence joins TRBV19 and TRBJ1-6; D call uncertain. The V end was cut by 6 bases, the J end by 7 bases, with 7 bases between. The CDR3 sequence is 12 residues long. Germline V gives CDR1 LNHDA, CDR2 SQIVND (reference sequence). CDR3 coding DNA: TGTGCCAGTAGCTCCAGGAATTCACCCCTCCACTTT. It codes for CASSSRNSPLHF.

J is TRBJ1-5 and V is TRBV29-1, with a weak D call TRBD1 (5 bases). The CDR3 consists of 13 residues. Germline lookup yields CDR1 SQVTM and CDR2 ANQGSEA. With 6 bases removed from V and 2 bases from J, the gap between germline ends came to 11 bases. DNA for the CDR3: TGCAGCGTAAACGGAGGGGGCAATCAGCCCCAGCATTTT. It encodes CSVNGGGNQPQHF.

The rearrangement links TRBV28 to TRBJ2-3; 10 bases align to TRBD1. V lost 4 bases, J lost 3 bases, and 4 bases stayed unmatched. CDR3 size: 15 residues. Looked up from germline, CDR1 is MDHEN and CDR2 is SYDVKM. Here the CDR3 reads CASSSRTGGTDTQYF. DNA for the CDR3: TGTGCCAGCAGTTCCCGGACAGGGGGAACAGATACGCAGTATTTT.

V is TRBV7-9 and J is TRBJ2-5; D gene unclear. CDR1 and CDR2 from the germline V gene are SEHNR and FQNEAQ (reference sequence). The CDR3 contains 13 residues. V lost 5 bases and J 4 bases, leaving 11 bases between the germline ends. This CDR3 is CASSNGGGETQYF. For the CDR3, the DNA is TGTGCCAGCAGCAACGGTGGCGGAGAGACCCAGTACTTC.

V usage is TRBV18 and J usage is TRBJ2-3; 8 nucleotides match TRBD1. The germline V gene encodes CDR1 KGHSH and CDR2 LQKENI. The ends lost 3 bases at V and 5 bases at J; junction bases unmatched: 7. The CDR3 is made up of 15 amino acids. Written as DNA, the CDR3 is TGTGCCAGCTCACCTCCAGGGGGCGCGGTAGATACGCAGTATTTT. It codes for CASSPPGGAVDTQYF.

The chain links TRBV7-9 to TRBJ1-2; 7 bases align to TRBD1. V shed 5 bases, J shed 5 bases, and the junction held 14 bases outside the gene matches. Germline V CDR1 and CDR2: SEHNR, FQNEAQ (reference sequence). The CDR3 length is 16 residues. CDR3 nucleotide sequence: TGTGCCAGCAGCCAAACTATCACAGGGGTTCGATATGGCTACACCTTC. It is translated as CASSQTITGVRYGYTF.

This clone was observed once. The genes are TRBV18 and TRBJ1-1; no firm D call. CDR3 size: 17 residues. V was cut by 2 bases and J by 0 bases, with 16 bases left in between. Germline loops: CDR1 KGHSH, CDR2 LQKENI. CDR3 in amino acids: CASSPTRSDSMNTEAFF. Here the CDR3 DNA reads TGTGCCAGCTCACCAACCCGGAGTGATAGCATGAACACTGAAGCTTTCTTT.

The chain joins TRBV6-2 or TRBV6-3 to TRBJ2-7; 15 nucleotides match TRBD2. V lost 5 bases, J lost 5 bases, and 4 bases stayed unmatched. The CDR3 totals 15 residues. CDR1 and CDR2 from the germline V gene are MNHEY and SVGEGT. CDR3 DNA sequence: TGTGCCAGCAGTGATTGGACTAGCGGGGGGGACGAGCAGTACTTC. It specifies CASSDWTSGGDEQYF.

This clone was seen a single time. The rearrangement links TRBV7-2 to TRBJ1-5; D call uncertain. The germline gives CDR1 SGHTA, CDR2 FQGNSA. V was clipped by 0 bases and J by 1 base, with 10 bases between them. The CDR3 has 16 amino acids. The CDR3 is CASSLARTGSNQPQHF. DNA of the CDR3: TGTGCCAGCAGCTTAGCGAGGACGGGAAGCAATCAGCCCCAGCATTTT.

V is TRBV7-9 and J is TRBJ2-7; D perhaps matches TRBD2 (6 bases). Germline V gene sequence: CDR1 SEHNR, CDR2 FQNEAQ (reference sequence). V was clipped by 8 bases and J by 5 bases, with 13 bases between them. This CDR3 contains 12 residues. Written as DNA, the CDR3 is TGTGCCAGCGGCGGGGTAGGGAACGAGCAGTACTTC. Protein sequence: CASGGVGNEQYF.

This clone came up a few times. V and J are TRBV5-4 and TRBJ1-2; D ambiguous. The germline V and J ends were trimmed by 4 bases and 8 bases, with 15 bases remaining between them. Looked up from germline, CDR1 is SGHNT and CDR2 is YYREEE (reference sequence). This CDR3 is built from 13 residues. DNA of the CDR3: TGTGCCAGCAGCCCGATAGTCGGGGTGGGCTACACCTTC. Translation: CASSPIVGVGYTF.

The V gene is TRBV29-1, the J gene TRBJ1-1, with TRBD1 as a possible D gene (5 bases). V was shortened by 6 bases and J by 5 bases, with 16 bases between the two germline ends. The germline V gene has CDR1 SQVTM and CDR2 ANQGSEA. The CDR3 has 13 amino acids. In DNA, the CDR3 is TGCAGCGTCGCGGACAATGGCGATACTGAAGCTTTCTTT. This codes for CSVADNGDTEAFF.